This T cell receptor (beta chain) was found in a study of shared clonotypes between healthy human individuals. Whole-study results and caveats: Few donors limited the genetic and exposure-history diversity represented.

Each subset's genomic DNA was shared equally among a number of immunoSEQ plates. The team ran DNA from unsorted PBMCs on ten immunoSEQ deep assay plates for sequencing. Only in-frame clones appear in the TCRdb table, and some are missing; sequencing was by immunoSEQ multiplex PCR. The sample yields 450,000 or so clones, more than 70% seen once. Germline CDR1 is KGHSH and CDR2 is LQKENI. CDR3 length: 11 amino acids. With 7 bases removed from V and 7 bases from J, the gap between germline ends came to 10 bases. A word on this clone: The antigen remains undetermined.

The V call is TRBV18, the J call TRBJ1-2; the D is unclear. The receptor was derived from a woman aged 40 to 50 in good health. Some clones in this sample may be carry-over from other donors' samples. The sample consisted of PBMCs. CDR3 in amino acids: CASLNLGGYTF. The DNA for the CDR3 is TGTGCCAGCTTAAACTTAGGTGGCTACACCTTC.